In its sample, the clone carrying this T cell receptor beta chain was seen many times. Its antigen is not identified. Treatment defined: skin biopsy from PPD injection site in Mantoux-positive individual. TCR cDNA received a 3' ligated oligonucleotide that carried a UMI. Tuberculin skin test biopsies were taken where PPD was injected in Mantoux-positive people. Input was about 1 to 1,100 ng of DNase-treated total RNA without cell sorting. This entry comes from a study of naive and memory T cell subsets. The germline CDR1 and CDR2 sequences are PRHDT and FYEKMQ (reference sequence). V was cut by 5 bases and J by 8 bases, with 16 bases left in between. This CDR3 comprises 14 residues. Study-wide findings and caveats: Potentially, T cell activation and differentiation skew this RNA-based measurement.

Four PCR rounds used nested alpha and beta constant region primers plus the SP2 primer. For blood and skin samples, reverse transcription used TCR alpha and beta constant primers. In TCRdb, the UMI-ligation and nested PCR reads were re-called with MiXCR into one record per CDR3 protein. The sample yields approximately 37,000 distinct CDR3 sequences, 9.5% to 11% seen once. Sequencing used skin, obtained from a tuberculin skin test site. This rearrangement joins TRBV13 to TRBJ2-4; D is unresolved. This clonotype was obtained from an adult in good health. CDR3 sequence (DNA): TGTGCCAGCAGCGCCAAAGGGAAGGATGACATTCAGTACTTC. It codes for CASSAKGKDDIQYF.